Listed below are T cell receptor beta chains from one sample, sequenced in a study of OX40 agonist ivuxolimab in advanced cancers. The repertoire was sequenced with immunoSEQ multiplex PCR; TCRdb's copy has only in-frame clones and lacks some. This sample has roughly 66,000 clones, with approximately 85% found just once. Material: CD4+ or CD8+ T cells sorted from blood, obtained in a trial of the OX40 agonist ivuxolimab. The receptors derive from an adult with an advanced solid tumor such as melanoma, head and neck, liver or kidney cancer. Each CDR3 is given with its conserved first and last residue. D genes are given only for firm matches. Size is omitted from some rows. Given values are once, few, many or a class for expanded clones.

clone_size	v_call	d_call	j_call	cdr3_length	cdr3_aa	cdr3_nt
.	TRBV19	TRBD2	TRBJ2-1	15	CASSSQAGGTNEQFF	TGTGCCAGTAGCTCCCAAGCGGGAGGTACAAATGAGCAGTTCTTC
few	TRBV7-2	.	TRBJ1-2	14	CASSLTWGEDGYTF	TGTGCCAGCAGCTTGACTTGGGGGGAGGATGGCTACACCTTC
.	TRBV2	TRBD1	TRBJ2-4	13	CASSLTGENIQYF	TGTGCCAGCAGTTTGACAGGGGAAAACATTCAGTACTTC
.	TRBV5-4	.	TRBJ2-3	15	CASSIPSPGRDTQYF	TGTGCCAGCAGCATCCCATCCCCGGGGAGAGATACGCAGTATTTT
.	TRBV7-2	.	TRBJ2-3	15	CASSLDGSSTDTQYF	TGTGCCAGCAGCTTAGACGGCTCTAGCACAGATACGCAGTATTTT
.	TRBV6-5	.	TRBJ1-1	15	CASSYSTTRNTEAFF	TGTGCCAGCAGTTACTCGACGACCAGGAACACTGAAGCTTTCTTT
.	TRBV10-2	TRBD2	TRBJ2-3	16	CASSTVGLAGGDTQYF	TGCGCCAGCAGTACAGTAGGACTAGCGGGAGGAGATACGCAGTATTTT
.	TRBV11-2	.	TRBJ2-1	14	CASSLGYGGNEQFF	TGTGCCAGCAGCTTAGGTTACGGGGGCAATGAGCAGTTCTTC
few	TRBV11-2	.	TRBJ1-4	15	CASSRTGNNNEKLFF	TGTGCCAGCAGCCGCACAGGGAACAATAATGAAAAACTGTTTTTT
.	TRBV5-1	TRBD1	TRBJ1-1	16	CASSLPQGGMNTEAFF	TGCGCCAGCAGCTTGCCCCAGGGGGGAATGAACACTGAAGCTTTCTTT